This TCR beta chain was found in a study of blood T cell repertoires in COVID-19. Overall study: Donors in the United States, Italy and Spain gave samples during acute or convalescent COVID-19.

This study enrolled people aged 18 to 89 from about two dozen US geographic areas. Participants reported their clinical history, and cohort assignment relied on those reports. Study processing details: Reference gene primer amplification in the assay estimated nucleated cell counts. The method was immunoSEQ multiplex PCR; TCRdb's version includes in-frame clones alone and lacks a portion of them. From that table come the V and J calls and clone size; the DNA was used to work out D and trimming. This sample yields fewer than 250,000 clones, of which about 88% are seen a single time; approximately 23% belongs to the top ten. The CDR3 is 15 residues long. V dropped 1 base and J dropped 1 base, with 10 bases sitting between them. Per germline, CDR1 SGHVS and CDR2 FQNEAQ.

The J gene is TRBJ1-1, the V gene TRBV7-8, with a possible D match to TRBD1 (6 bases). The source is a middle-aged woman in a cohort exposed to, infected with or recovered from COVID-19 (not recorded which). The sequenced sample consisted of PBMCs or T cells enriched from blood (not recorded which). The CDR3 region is CASSLGPRGNTEAFF. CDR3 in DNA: TGTGCCAGCAGCTTAGGGCCCAGGGGGAACACTGAAGCTTTCTTT.